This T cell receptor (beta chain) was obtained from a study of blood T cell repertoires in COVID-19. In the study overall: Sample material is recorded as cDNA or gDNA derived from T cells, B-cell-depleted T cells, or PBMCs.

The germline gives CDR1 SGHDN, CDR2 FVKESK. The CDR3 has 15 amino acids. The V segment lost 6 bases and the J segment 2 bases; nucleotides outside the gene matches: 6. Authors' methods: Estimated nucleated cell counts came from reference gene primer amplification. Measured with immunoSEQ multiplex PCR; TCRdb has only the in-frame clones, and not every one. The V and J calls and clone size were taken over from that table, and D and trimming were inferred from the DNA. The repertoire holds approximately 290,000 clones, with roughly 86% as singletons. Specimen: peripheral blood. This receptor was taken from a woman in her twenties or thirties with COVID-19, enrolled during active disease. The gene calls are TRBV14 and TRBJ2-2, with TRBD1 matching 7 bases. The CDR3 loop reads CASSTGTANTGELFF. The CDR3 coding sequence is TGTGCCAGCAGTACCGGGACAGCTAACACCGGGGAGCTGTTTTTT.